This entry lists 8 T cell receptor beta chains sequenced from one sample in a study of patients and donors after allogeneic stem cell transplantation. Each CDR3 protein gets one entry after TCRdb re-called the RT-PCR reads with MiXCR. The repertoire consists of 800,000 to 1,000,000 distinct CDR3 sequences, with around 17% occurring once and the leading ten covering around 6%. The sequenced sample consisted of blood, either unsorted or a sorted T cell fraction (not recorded which). The receptors were sampled from a human donor who was either an allogeneic HSCT recipient or a stem cell or donor lymphocyte infusion donor (not recorded which). It is not recorded whose cells these are; they may come from a transplant donor.

This clonotype was recorded a few times. The chain is built from TRBV9 and TRBJ2-1; 7 positions agree with TRBD1. CDR3 length equals 15 residues. V shed 3 bases, J shed 2 bases, and the junction held 5 bases outside the gene matches. Germline lookup yields CDR1 SGDLS and CDR2 YYNGEE. CDR3 in amino acids: CASSARDSPYNEQFF. The CDR3, as DNA: TGTGCCAGCAGCGCCCGGGACAGTCCCTACAATGAGCAGTTCTTC.

V usage is TRBV9 and J usage is TRBJ2-2, with D unclear. The CDR3 is 17 residues long. Germline assignment: CDR1 SGDLS and CDR2 YYNGEE. Trimming stripped 0 bases from V and 1 base from J, with 13 bases between. The CDR3 nucleotides read TGTGCCAGCAGCGTAGAATTTGGGAACAAGAACACCGGGGAGCTGTTTTTT. Protein product: CASSVEFGNKNTGELFF.

This clonotype has at least ten counts. The chain joins TRBV10-3 to TRBJ2-7; TRBD1 agrees at 8 bases. The junction had 7 bases not matched to a gene; V was cut back by 6 bases and J by 3 bases. CDR1 is ENHRY and CDR2 is SYGVKD in the germline V gene. The CDR3 runs to 14 residues. The CDR3 reads CAIRGDRSDYEQYF. CDR3 nucleotides: TGTGCCATCAGGGGGGACAGGTCCGACTACGAGCAGTACTTC.

This chain joins TRBV2 and TRBJ2-1, with no clear D. Per germline, CDR1 SNHLY and CDR2 FYNNEI. CDR3 length: 15 residues. V was cut by 9 bases and J by 0 bases, with 15 bases left in between. CDR3 residues: CASTQPPSSYNEQFF. In DNA form, the CDR3 reads TGTGCCAGTACCCAACCACCGAGCTCCTACAATGAGCAGTTCTTC.

This chain connects TRBV7-3 to TRBJ1-2; 7 positions match TRBD1. The length of the CDR3 is 14 residues. Trimming cost V 5 bases and J 3 bases; bases outside gene matches: 6. Germline V gene lookup returns CDR1 SGHTA and CDR2 FQGTGA. The CDR3, as DNA: TGTGCCAGCAGCCACAGACAGGGTGACTATGGCTACACCTTC. The encoded protein is CASSHRQGDYGYTF.

This chain joins TRBV29-1 and TRBJ2-1; 9 bases are shared with TRBD2. The CDR3 runs to 15 residues. Per the germline V gene, CDR1 is SQVTM and CDR2 is ANQGSEA. Trimming cost V 3 bases and J 0 bases; bases outside gene matches: 3. Here the CDR3 reads CSVDSGGFSYNEQFF. The CDR3 DNA reads TGCAGCGTTGACAGCGGGGGGTTCTCCTACAATGAGCAGTTCTTC.

The chain carries TRBV12-3 or TRBV12-4 and TRBJ1-5; no definite D call. The germline V and J ends were trimmed by 6 bases and 6 bases, with 24 bases remaining between them. CDR3 length equals 17 residues. CDR3 DNA: TGTGCCAGCAGAGGGTCGGCTGTAGGGTGGGAAAGTCAGCCCCAGCATTTT. Residues: CASRGSAVGWESQPQHF.

The rearrangement links TRBV5-1 to TRBJ1-1; tentative D call: TRBD1 (6 bases). The germline V gene encodes CDR1 SGHRS and CDR2 YFSETQ. The CDR3 consists of 16 residues. Trimming took off 3 bases at V and 2 bases at J, with 17 bases between the two ends. CDR3 region: CASSWRPDRPNTEAFF. Written as DNA, the CDR3 is TGCGCCAGCAGCTGGAGACCCGACAGGCCCAACACTGAAGCTTTCTTT.